This is a list of T cell receptor beta chains from one sample in a study of blood T cell repertoires in COVID-19. This table comes from immunoSEQ multiplex PCR, and its TCRdb copy is limited to in-frame clones, with some not included. The table has around 190,000 clones, roughly 82% seen once. The source material was peripheral blood. The receptors derive from a woman in her sixties with COVID-19, enrolled during active disease. Each CDR3 is given without its conserved first and last residue.

14	TRBV28	ASSPTGQGGYNEQF
11	TRBV7-9	ASFRQGGTEAF
12	TRBV6-6	ASSYSHMNTEAF
17	TRBV4-2	ASSRGRGMGLADSYEQY
11	TRBV5-1	ASSLEYQETQY
12	TRBV5-1	ASTTGTGDEKLF
12	TRBV7-8	ASSLGVENSPLH
14	TRBV11-2	ASSLISGHYTGELF
14	TRBV28	ASSSLDRAVDYGYT
14	TRBV19	ASSMARTGDVDTQY
12	TRBV5-4	ASSLDRFSDGYT
11	TRBV4-3	ASSQDRVYGYT
12	TRBV29-1	SARGSGINQPQH
11	TRBV6-4	ASSTGSYNEQF
11	TRBV29-1	SVGTGDLNGYT
13	TRBV7-8	ASSLATGKGEKLF
12	TRBV13	ASSWQGADYGYT
13	TRBV7-9	ASSLGQGENSPLH
12	TRBV19	ASSILSEGDTQY
13	TRBV3-1/TRBV3-2	ASSRQGLGTDTQY
12	TRBV5-8	ASSPGQGQETQY
10	TRBV11-3	ASSRGRETQY
13	TRBV3-1/TRBV3-2	ASSLQGGGANVLT
13	TRBV5-8	ASSQGGSRTGELF
13	TRBV7-3	ASSLTRAEVGELF